A single sample is the source of the 21 T cell receptor beta chains below, sequenced in a study of blood T cells in healthy people across ages. Next came a second PCR, run for roughly 7 to 12 cycles, which used a sample-barcoded 5' primer along with a J-beta primer mix. TCRdb processed the 5' RACE reads anew with MiXCR; each CDR3 protein has one entry. The table lists hundreds of thousands of distinct CDR3 sequences, 40% to 45% of them singletons. Input material: blood. The origin of the receptors is a man older than 75 in good health.

This clonotype was picked up a small number of times. The J gene is TRBJ2-1, the V gene TRBV4-3, with D possibly being TRBD1 (6 bases). The tail of the sequence fits TRBJ2-7 better, so the J call may be wrong. The CDR3 covers 16 residues. CDR1 is LGHNA and CDR2 is YSLEER in the germline V gene. CDR3 coding DNA: TGCGCCAGCAGCCAAGTTGGGACAACCTCCTACAATGAGCAGTACTTC. Protein sequence: CASSQVGTTSYNEQYF.

This clonotype was observed a few times. V and J are TRBV13 and TRBJ2-7; D gene unclear. From germline, CDR1 is PRHDT and CDR2 FYEKMQ (reference sequence). This CDR3 has 14 amino acids. V gave up 4 bases and J gave up 2 bases, with 12 bases separating them. In DNA form, the CDR3 reads TGTGCCAGCAGCTCCGGATCGGGCACCTACGAGCAGTACTTC. It codes for CASSSGSGTYEQYF. Variable domain in full (rest from reference TRBV13 and TRBJ2-7): AAGVIQSPRHLIKEKRETATLKCYPIPRHDTVYWYQQGPGQDPQFLISFYEKMQSDKGSIPDRFSAQQFSDYHSELNMSSLELGDSALYFCASSSGSGTYEQYFGPGTRLTVT.

The genes are TRBV4-3 and TRBJ2-3, with 8 bases fitting TRBD2. The V gene end was trimmed by 1 base and the J gene end by 6 bases; junction bases not matched to a gene: 6. The germline gives CDR1 LGHNA, CDR2 YSLEER. The CDR3 runs 15 residues. In DNA form, the CDR3 reads TGCGCCAGCAGCCAAGTTACAGCGGGAGATGATACGCAGTATTTT. It specifies CASSQVTAGDDTQYF.

A word on this clonotype: One end of the junction fails to match germline, which may point to a read error. The CDR3 nucleotides are TGTGCCGGCAGTTTCGATGGAACTAGAGACCCGGACCGGTATACGCAGTATTTT. Amino acid sequence: CAGSFDGTRDPDRYTQYF. The chain combines TRBV27 with TRBJ2-3; D possibly corresponds to TRBD2 (5 bases). The CDR3 has 18 amino acids. Germline V CDR1 and CDR2: MNHEY, SMNVEV (reference sequence).

The CDR3 coding sequence is TGCGCCAGCAGCTGGGACGGAAGTAGCAATCAGCCCCAGCATTTT. Its translation: CASSWDGSSNQPQHF. The rearrangement joins TRBV5-1 to TRBJ1-5, with a tentative D call TRBD1 (5 bases). The CDR3 is 15 amino acids. Between the trimmed V and J ends, which lost 3 bases and 0 bases, there was a span of 10 bases. The V gene's germline CDR1 is SGHRS and CDR2 YFSETQ. Based on the CDR3 plus reference TRBV5-1 and TRBJ1-5, the full variable domain is KAGVTQTPRYLIKTRGQQVTLSCSPISGHRSVSWYQQTPGQGLQFLFEYFSETQRNKGNFPGRFSGRQFSNSRSEMNVSTLELGDSALYLCASSWDGSSNQPQHFGDGTRLSIL.

This clonotype appeared many times. This chain links TRBV7-2 with TRBJ2-7, with D tentatively TRBD2 (5 bases). The CDR3 sequence is 16 residues long. Germline CDR1 is SGHTA and CDR2 is FQGNSA. V lost 4 bases and J lost 6, with 22 bases in between. This CDR3 is CASSSNGVASTAEQYF. The CDR3 DNA is TGTGCCAGCAGCTCAAACGGGGTAGCTAGTACGGCCGAGCAGTACTTC.

This clonotype came up a few times. The chain has TRBV27 and TRBJ2-3; the D gene is possibly TRBD1 (5 bases). The V and J ends lost 5 bases and 4 bases respectively, with 10 bases between them. The CDR3 extends over 13 amino acids. CDR1 is MNHEY and CDR2 is SMNVEV in the germline V gene (reference sequence). This chain's CDR3 is CASSTKGADTQYF. Written as DNA, the CDR3 is TGTGCCAGCAGTACCAAAGGGGCAGATACGCAGTATTTT.

This chain joins TRBV6-6 and TRBJ2-7, with 9 bases fitting TRBD1. Germline trimming cut 6 bases from V and 4 bases from J; bases unmatched to any gene: 16. CDR1 is MNHNY and CDR2 is SVGAGI in the germline V gene (reference sequence). This CDR3 contains 17 residues. CDR3 in amino acids: CASSISSHRDRDYEQYF. CDR3 sequence (DNA): TGTGCCAGCAGCATATCATCTCACCGGGACAGGGATTACGAGCAGTACTTC.

This chain uses TRBV7-8 with TRBJ2-3; D is perhaps TRBD2 (6 bases). CDR3 length: 18 residues. The germline gives CDR1 SGHVS, CDR2 FQNEAQ. The V and J ends lost 7 bases and 2 bases respectively, with 25 bases between them. For the CDR3, the DNA is TGTGCCAGCACCCTCTCTCCTCCGGGGACTTTCACCACAGATACGCAGTATTTT. It specifies CASTLSPPGTFTTDTQYF.

This clonotype was seen only a few times. The DNA of the CDR3 is TGTGCCAGCAGGGGACTAGCGGGAACTGAGACCCAGTACTTC. It specifies CASRGLAGTETQYF. The V call is TRBV6-2 or TRBV6-3, the J call TRBJ2-5; 13 nucleotides match TRBD2. In germline, CDR1 is MNHEY, CDR2 SVGEGT. There are 14 residues in the CDR3. J was trimmed by 5 bases and V by 6 bases; bases with no gene match: 3.

Regarding this clonotype: It may be a read error: a sequence one base away is much more abundant. The chain employs TRBV6-6 and TRBJ2-3; 9 bases agree with TRBD1. The CDR3 runs to 14 residues. Germline loops: CDR1 MNHNY, CDR2 SVGAGI (reference sequence). CDR3 nucleotides: TGTACCAGCAGTTACAGGGGGCGCACAGATACGCAGTATTTT. It translates to CTSSYRGRTDTQYF.

This clonotype was counted a few times. DNA of the CDR3: TGTGCCAGCAGCTTAGAGGGGGGGGCCTACGAGCAGTACTTC. It encodes CASSLEGGAYEQYF. The chain carries TRBV7-2 and TRBJ2-7, with a weak D call TRBD2 (7 bases). Per germline, CDR1 SGHTA and CDR2 FQGNSA. Trimming pared 1 base from V and 2 bases from J, leaving 9 bases between. The CDR3 runs to 14 residues. Complete variable domain (other parts from reference TRBV7-2 and TRBJ2-7): GAGVSQSPSNKVTEKGKDVELRCDPISGHTALYWYRQSLGQGLEFLIYFQGNSAPDKSGLPSDRFSAERTGGSVSTLTIQRTQQEDSAVYLCASSLEGGAYEQYFGPGTRLTVT.

This clonotype appeared a few times. The rearrangement links TRBV24-1 to TRBJ2-5, with TRBD1 matching 8 bases. Trimming removed 4 bases from V and 4 bases from J; junction bases left unmatched: 10. Germline loops: CDR1 KGHDR, CDR2 SFDVKD. There are 16 residues in the CDR3. The CDR3, as DNA: TGTGCCACCAGTGAACCCGGGACAGGAAAAGGAGAGACCCAGTACTTC. Its protein product is CATSEPGTGKGETQYF.

Only a few counts were recorded for this clonotype. V is TRBV27 and J is TRBJ2-7; D perhaps matches TRBD1 (6 bases). Germline loops: CDR1 MNHEY, CDR2 SMNVEV (reference sequence). There are 16 residues in the CDR3. Between the trimmed V and J ends, which lost 3 bases and 2 bases, there was a span of 17 bases. Here the CDR3 reads CASSFRLQGMAYEQYF. CDR3 bases: TGTGCCAGCAGTTTCCGATTACAGGGTATGGCCTACGAGCAGTACTTC.

Here the CDR3 reads CASSLTSGGETQYF. As DNA, the CDR3 is TGTGCCAGCAGCTTGACTAGCGGGGGAGAGACCCAGTACTTC. The chain is built from TRBV5-6 and TRBJ2-5; 11 bases are a match to TRBD2. This CDR3 region has 14 residues. CDR1 and CDR2 from the germline V gene are SGHDT and YYEEEE. The J segment lost 4 bases and the V segment lost 1 base, leaving 0 bases of the junction unmatched.

This chain uses TRBV29-1 with TRBJ1-2, with 8 bases identical to TRBD1. Trimming at V came to 6 bases and at J to 5 bases, leaving 5 bases not matched to a gene. Germline V lookup: CDR1 SQVTM, CDR2 ANQGSEA. The CDR3 runs 12 residues. The CDR3 region is CSVEQGEYGYTF. Written as DNA, the CDR3 is TGCAGCGTAGAACAGGGGGAATATGGCTACACCTTC.

The J gene is TRBJ2-3, the V gene TRBV12-3 or TRBV12-4; 13 nucleotides agree with TRBD2. There are 16 residues in the CDR3. With V trimmed by 8 bases and J by 11 bases, 16 bases remained unmatched. CDR3 in amino acids: CASGGTSGVSTDVQYF. The DNA of the CDR3 is TGTGCCAGCGGGGGGACTAGCGGGGTTAGCACAGATGTGCAGTATTTT.

This chain uses TRBV7-2 with TRBJ2-5, with TRBD1 identical over 8 bases. This CDR3 has 18 residues. Trimming cost V 3 bases and J 5 bases; bases outside gene matches: 17. CDR1 and CDR2 (germline): SGHTA, FQGNSA. The CDR3 sequence is CASSFRVGQGARLETQYF. The CDR3, as DNA: TGTGCCAGCAGCTTTCGGGTTGGGCAGGGGGCGCGGTTGGAGACCCAGTACTTC.

This sequence joins TRBV6-2 or TRBV6-3 and TRBJ1-6; 7 bases fit TRBD1. The V gene end was trimmed by 6 bases and the J gene end by 12 bases; junction bases not matched to a gene: 8. This CDR3 spans 13 amino acids. Germline V gene sequence: CDR1 MNHEY, CDR2 SVGEGT. CDR3 protein: CASSTTGIKPLHF. The CDR3 bases are TGTGCCAGCAGCACGACAGGGATTAAACCCCTCCACTTT.

The chain has TRBV20-1 and TRBJ1-6; maybe TRBD1 (6 bases). Germline assignment: CDR1 DFQATT and CDR2 SNEGSKA (reference sequence). V was clipped by 1 base and J by 7 bases, with 8 bases between them. The CDR3 is 13 amino acids. The CDR3 nucleotides are TGCAGTGCTAGAGCGGACAGCAATTCACCCCTCCACTTT. This sequence encodes CSARADSNSPLHF.

This clonotype was counted at least ten times. The chain links TRBV5-5 to TRBJ2-5; TRBD1 matches 9 bases. The ends lost 3 bases at V and 11 bases at J; junction bases unmatched: 11. Germline V gene sequence: CDR1 SGHKS, CDR2 YYEKEE (reference sequence). This CDR3 spans 14 amino acids. The DNA of the CDR3 is TGTGCCAGCAGCTCCGGACAGGGGAGAAGGGAGCAGTACTTC. It is translated as CASSSGQGRREQYF.